One sample yielded the 5 T cell receptor beta chains listed below, sequenced in a study of cytomegalovirus exposure and HLA in healthy donors. The PCR used 60 Vbeta and 13 Jbeta primers. Sequencing was performed with immunoSEQ multiplex PCR; in TCRdb, only in-frame clones are kept and a portion is missing. Seen here are about 180,000 clones, more than 60% observed once, and the top ten hold less than 1.5%. The sample consisted of PBMCs. Every receptor here comes from a man between 18 and 29 years old in good health and CMV-seronegative.

The chain employs TRBV7-8 and TRBJ2-7; TRBD2 aligns across 9 bases. V dropped 0 bases and J dropped 8; count of bases not matched to a gene: 11. CDR3 size: 16 residues. Per germline, CDR1 SGHVS and CDR2 FQNEAQ. CDR3 sequence (DNA): TGTGCCAGCAGCTTAGCGGGGGCGGGAGGGCCGCTCAAGCAGTACTTC. This gives the protein CASSLAGAGGPLKQYF.

V is TRBV5-4 and J is TRBJ1-4, with D possibly TRBD1 on 6 matching bases. The CDR3 has 18 amino acids. V gave up 0 bases and J gave up 5 bases, with 20 bases separating them. CDR1 is SGHNT, CDR2 YYREEE, per germline (reference sequence). The CDR3 sequence: CASSLVSGTLARNEKLFF. CDR3 in DNA: TGTGCCAGCAGCTTGGTTTCTGGGACACTTGCCCGGAATGAAAAACTGTTTTTT.

This clone was seen just once. The V call is TRBV9, the J call TRBJ2-3; the match to TRBD2 covers 10 bases. The length of the CDR3 is 18 residues. Germline loops: CDR1 SGDLS, CDR2 YYNGEE. The ends lost 4 bases at V and 4 bases at J; junction bases unmatched: 15. The chain's CDR3 is CASSPRTSGNALADTQYF. The CDR3 region has the DNA TGTGCCAGCAGCCCCCGGACTAGCGGAAACGCCCTCGCAGATACGCAGTATTTT.

CDR3 residues: CASSLYDRVNYGYTF. Here the CDR3 DNA reads TGTGCCAGCAGCTTATACGACCGGGTCAACTATGGCTACACCTTC. V usage is TRBV7-9 and J usage is TRBJ1-2, with unresolved D. The germline V and J ends were trimmed by 2 bases and 2 bases, with 12 bases remaining between them. The CDR3 consists of 15 residues. CDR1 is SEHNR and CDR2 is FQNEAQ in the germline V gene (reference sequence).

This chain uses TRBV30 with TRBJ1-2, with a weak D call TRBD1 (5 bases). Trimming removed 6 bases from V and 4 bases from J, with 27 bases in between. This CDR3 comprises 17 residues. Germline V gives CDR1 GTSNPN, CDR2 SVGIG (reference sequence). The DNA for the CDR3 is TGTGCCTGTACCCAGAGATTCGCGGGGCTAACCGTCTATGGCTACACCTTC. It specifies CACTQRFAGLTVYGYTF.